This TCR beta chain was sequenced during a study of CD8 T cells in Susac syndrome. Overall study results and limits: That the number of individuals in its TCR sequencing and HLA analysis was relatively small was acknowledged by the study.

V was trimmed by 8 bases and J by 3 bases, leaving 16 bases between them. The CDR3 consists of 14 residues. CDR1 and CDR2 (germline): MNHNS, SASEGT. Random hexamers were used to reverse transcribe roughly 0.45 to 1 ug of RNA. The immunoSEQ assay covered 54 Vbeta and 13 Jbeta segments for CDR3. TCRdb re-derived calls from the immunoSEQ multiplex PCR reads in MiXCR, one entry per CDR3 protein. This table has over 100,000 distinct CDR3 sequences, over 90% appearing once. FACS enriched CD8+ TEMRA cells, while bulk CD8+ and CD4+ were negatively isolated. A note on this clonotype: Its antigen remains unidentified.

The sequenced sample was CD4+ T cells from PBMCs. The rearrangement links TRBV6-1 to TRBJ1-1; a weak D match, TRBD1 (5 bases). The sequence was obtained from a human donor in good health. CDR3: CASSVGDPYTEAFF. The CDR3 DNA follows: TGTGCCAGCTCCGTTGGGGACCCCTACACTGAAGCTTTCTTT.